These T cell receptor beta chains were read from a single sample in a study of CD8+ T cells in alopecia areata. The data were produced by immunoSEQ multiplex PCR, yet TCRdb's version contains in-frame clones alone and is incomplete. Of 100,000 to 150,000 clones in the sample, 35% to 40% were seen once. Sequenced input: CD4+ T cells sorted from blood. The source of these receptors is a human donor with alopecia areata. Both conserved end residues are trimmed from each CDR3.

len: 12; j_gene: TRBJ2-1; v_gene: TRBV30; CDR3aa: AWMGAGVYNEQF
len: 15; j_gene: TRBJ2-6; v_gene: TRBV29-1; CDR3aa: SVENPRPRHGANVLT
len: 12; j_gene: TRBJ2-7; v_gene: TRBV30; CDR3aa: AWSTPGTGYEQY
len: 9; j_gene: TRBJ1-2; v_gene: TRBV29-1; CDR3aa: SVEGHGYCT
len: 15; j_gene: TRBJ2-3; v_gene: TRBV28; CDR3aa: ASSPLTGGFFTDTQY
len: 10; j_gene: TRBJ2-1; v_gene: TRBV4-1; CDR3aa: ASSSQGFEQF
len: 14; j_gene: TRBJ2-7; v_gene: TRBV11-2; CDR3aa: ASSLEVAGPSYEQY
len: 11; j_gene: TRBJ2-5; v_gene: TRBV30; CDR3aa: AWSVLLQETQY
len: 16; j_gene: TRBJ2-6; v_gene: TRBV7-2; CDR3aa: ASSRTDRVRSGANVLT
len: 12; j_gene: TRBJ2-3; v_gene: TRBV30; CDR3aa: AWRLGAGADTQY
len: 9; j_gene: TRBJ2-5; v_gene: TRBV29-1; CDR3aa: SVVRVETQY
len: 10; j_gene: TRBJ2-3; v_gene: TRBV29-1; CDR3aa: SVETITDTQY
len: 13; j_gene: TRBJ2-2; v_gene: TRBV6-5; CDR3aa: ATRGLAAYTGELF
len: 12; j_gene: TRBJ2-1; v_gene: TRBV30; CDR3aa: AWSGVSSYNEQF
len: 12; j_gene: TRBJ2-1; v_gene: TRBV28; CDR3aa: ASSLTDRYNEQF
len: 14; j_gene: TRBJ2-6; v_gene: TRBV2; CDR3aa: ASSEHRRTGANVLT
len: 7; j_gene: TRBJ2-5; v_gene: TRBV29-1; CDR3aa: SVDETQY
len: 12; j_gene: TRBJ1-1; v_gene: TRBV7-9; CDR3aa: ASSLQGLDTEAF
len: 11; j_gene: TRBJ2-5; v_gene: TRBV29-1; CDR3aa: SVVIGAGETQY
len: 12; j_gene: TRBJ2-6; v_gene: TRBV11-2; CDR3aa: AIPTGPGANVLT
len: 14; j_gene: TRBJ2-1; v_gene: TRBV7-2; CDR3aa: ASSKNQGGVYNEQF
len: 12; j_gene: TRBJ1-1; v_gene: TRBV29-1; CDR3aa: SVMSGTGSTEAF
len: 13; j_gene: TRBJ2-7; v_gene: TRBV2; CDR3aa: ASSERLAGAYEQY
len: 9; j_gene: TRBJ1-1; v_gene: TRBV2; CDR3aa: ASSVNREAF
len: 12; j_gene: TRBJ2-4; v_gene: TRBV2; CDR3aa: ASNGDGLGNIQY
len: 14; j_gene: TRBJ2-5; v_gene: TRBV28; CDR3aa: ASSPPRTGGWKTQY
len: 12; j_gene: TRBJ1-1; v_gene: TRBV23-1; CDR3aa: ASSQQEEDSEAF
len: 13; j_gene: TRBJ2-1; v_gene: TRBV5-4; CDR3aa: ASSSGQGGGNEQF
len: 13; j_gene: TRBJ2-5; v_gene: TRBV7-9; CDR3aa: ASSSLWGDLRTQY
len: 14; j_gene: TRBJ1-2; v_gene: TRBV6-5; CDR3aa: ASSYQGGQRRNGYT
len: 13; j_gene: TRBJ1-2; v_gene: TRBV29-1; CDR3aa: SVSFNRGLGYGYT
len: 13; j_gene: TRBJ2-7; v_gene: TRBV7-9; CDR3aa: ASSTWGGPDNEQY
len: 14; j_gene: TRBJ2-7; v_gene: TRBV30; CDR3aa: AWTRSGVLSPYEQY
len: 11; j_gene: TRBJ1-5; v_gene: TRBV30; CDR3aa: AWSSGDRQPQH
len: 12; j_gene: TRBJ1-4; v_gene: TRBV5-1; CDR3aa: ASSLLSTNEKLF
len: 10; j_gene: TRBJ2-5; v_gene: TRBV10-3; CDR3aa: AISESTETQY
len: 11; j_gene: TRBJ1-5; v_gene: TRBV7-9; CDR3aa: ASSLVPDQPQH
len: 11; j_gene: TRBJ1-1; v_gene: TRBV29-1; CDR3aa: SGQGQQNTEAF
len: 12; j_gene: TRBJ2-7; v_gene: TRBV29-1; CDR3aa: SVHAGQGSYEQY
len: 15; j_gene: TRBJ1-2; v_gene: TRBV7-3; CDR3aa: ASSAYPRQGRADGYT
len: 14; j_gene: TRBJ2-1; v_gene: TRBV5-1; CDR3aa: ASSPGQHRTNNEQF
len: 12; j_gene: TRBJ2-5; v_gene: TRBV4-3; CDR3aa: ASSQDALGETQY
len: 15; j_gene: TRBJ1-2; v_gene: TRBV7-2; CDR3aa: ASSSTGTGVMGAGYT
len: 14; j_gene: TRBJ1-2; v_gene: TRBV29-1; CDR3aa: SVETNQGAANYGYT
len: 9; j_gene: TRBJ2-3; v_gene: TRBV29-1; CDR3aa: SASSTDTQY
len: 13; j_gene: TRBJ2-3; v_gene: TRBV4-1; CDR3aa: ASSQTGTGSDTQY
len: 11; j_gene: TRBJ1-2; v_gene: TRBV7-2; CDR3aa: ASSFTGYYGYT
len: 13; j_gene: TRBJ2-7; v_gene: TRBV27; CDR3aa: ASSLSGLAGSEQY
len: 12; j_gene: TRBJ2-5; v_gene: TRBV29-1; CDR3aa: SVVGQGYGETQY
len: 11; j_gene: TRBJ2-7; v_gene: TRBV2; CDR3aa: ASRMDSPYEQY
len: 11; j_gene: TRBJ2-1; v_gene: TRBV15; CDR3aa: ATSASDNDEQF
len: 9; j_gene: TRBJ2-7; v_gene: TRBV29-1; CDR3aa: SVGTSYEQY
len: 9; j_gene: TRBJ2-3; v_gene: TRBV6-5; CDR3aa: ASSHGNTQY